The rows below give T cell receptor beta chains drawn from one sample of a study of blood T cell repertoires in COVID-19. Data came from immunoSEQ multiplex PCR; TCRdb stores just in-frame clones and leaves some out. The sample has hundreds of thousands of clones, 80% to 90% seen once. Sequenced input: PBMCs or T cells enriched from blood (not recorded which). All receptors derive from a man aged 40-50 years who had recovered from COVID-19. Each CDR3 is given with its conserved first and last residue.

J gene | V gene | CDR3 length | CDR3 protein
TRBJ1-6 | TRBV6-2/TRBV6-3 | 15 | CASSRTGLEHSPLHF
TRBJ1-2 | TRBV3-1/TRBV3-2 | 17 | CASSQDLRWAEDYGYTF
TRBJ2-5 | TRBV18 | 17 | CASSPRGTGVTEETQYF
TRBJ2-3 | TRBV7-2 | 15 | CASSPGTRSMDTQYF
TRBJ2-1 | TRBV11-2 | 15 | CASSLGTSGSSRQFF
TRBJ1-2 | TRBV5-1 | 15 | CASSPTQGAAYGYTF
TRBJ1-1 | TRBV9 | 14 | CASSAGTENTEAFF
TRBJ1-1 | TRBV9 | 14 | CASSVEQGQTEAFF
TRBJ1-5 | TRBV7-8 | 15 | CASSLTGKGGKPQHF
TRBJ1-2 | TRBV7-2 | 12 | CASSPLGGRQAF
TRBJ1-4 | TRBV3-1/TRBV3-2 | 15 | CASSQGQGAREKLFF
TRBJ1-4 | TRBV7-2 | 13 | CASSLEGRVKLFF
TRBJ1-6 | TRBV2 | 16 | CASSEILQGWGSPLHF
TRBJ2-5 | TRBV4-2 | 14 | CASSQDQAGETQYF
TRBJ1-2 | TRBV27 | 11 | CASSRGYGYTF
TRBJ2-5 | TRBV29-1 | 11 | CSVLQGRTQYF
TRBJ1-6 | TRBV18 | 18 | CASSPPGHRSSYNSPLHF
TRBJ1-2 | TRBV30 | 15 | CAWSTAPHVANGYTF
TRBJ1-1 | TRBV2 | 15 | CASSEGVGSNTEAFF
TRBJ1-4 | TRBV30 | 15 | CAWSGDRGQGEKLFF
TRBJ2-5 | TRBV10-2 | 13 | CASTLAGGETQYF
TRBJ2-6 | TRBV19 | 16 | CASSFGQFSGANVLTF
TRBJ2-3 | TRBV7-9 | 14 | CASSVGQGIDTQYF
TRBJ2-7 | TRBV5-1 | 14 | CASREGTVSYEQYF
TRBJ2-5 | TRBV7-9 | 13 | CASSQDRWETQYF
TRBJ1-4 | TRBV7-2 | 14 | CASSFRQGSEKLFF
TRBJ2-1 | TRBV11-2 | 15 | CASSLAGGAYNEQFF
TRBJ2-7 | TRBV27 | 14 | CASSLQGHPYEQYF
TRBJ1-5 | TRBV2 | 14 | CASSRQGAEQPQHF
TRBJ2-5 | TRBV6-5 | 13 | CASGGENVETQYF
TRBJ1-5 | TRBV21-1 | 18 | CASSKGGSTGYSNQPQHF
TRBJ1-1 | TRBV3-1/TRBV3-2 | 15 | CASSQGTVTNTEAFF
TRBJ1-5 | TRBV7-9 | 15 | CASSLDRGHNQPQHF
TRBJ1-6 | TRBV7-2 | 14 | CASSLFSDNSPLHF
TRBJ2-5 | TRBV6-1 | 15 | CASSDLPNTVETQYF
TRBJ1-4 | TRBV27 | 16 | CASSKSGVRNNEKLFF
TRBJ2-2 | TRBV18 | 16 | CASSPGTAPNTGELFF
TRBJ1-3 | TRBV5-6 | 14 | CASSVTGIGNTIYF
TRBJ1-1 | TRBV5-5 | 14 | CASSSYRGRTEAFF
TRBJ2-3 | TRBV28 | 16 | CASSPSSRAGPDTQYF
TRBJ1-2 | TRBV21-1 | 15 | CASSKSRPMNYGYTF
TRBJ2-2 | TRBV4-2 | 13 | CASSITGSRELFF
TRBJ2-1 | TRBV18 | 15 | CASSPTGTGDNEQFF
TRBJ2-1 | TRBV18 | 13 | CASSPRDRGEQFF
TRBJ2-1 | TRBV11-3 | 17 | CASSLDTPSAVYNEQFF
TRBJ2-2 | TRBV7-9 | 12 | CASSVPTGELFF
TRBJ2-7 | TRBV11-2 | 16 | CASSLATGQRYYEQYF
TRBJ1-5 | TRBV19 | 15 | CASSLTGGSIQPQHF
TRBJ1-6 | TRBV9 | 13 | CASSSRGDSPLHF
TRBJ1-1 | TRBV10-3 | 13 | CATSGQENTEAFF
TRBJ1-1 | TRBV6-2/TRBV6-3 | 17 | CASSPPVGGKMNTEAFF
TRBJ1-3 | TRBV5-4 | 15 | CASSLGGDSGNTIYF
TRBJ2-3 | TRBV2 | 15 | CASSGGLALADTQYF
TRBJ2-3 | TRBV27 | 19 | CASIPEPGLAGGSTDTQYF
TRBJ1-1 | TRBV24-1 | 18 | CATSDCPLTGDGYTEAFF